One sample yielded the 20 T cell receptor beta chains listed below, sequenced in a study of shared clonotypes between healthy human individuals. Assay: immunoSEQ multiplex PCR; the TCRdb copy retains only in-frame clones and omits some. The sample carries 450,000 to 500,000 clones, 70% to 85% recorded once. Sequencing used PBMCs. The receptors stem from a woman in her thirties or forties in good health. Some clones in this sample may be carry-over from other donors' samples.

This clone has a handful of counts. At one of its ends the junction is not consistent with the germline gene, which may arise from a read error. The CDR3 protein is CASSAGTSGFTDTQYF. DNA for the CDR3: TGCGCCAGCAGTGCCGGGACTAGCGGATTCACAGATACGCAGTATTTT. V is TRBV6-1 and J is TRBJ2-3, with 11 bases fitting TRBD2. This CDR3 has 16 amino acids. Germline V CDR1 and CDR2: MNHNS, SASEGT.

Remarks on this clone: A far larger clone is off by one base, so a read error is likely. The rearrangement links TRBV11-2 to TRBJ2-1, with D possibly TRBD1 on 6 matching bases. The germline gives CDR1 SGHAT, CDR2 FQNNGV. V was pared by 2 bases and J by 3 bases, with 11 bases between. CDR3 size: 15 residues. CDR3 amino acids: CASSLTGSYYNEQFF. The CDR3 coding sequence is TGTGCCAGCAGCTTAACAGGGAGTTACTACAATGAGCAGTTCTTC.

Of note for this clone: The junction and the germline gene differ at one end; a read error may be behind it. The V and J genes are TRBV10-2 and TRBJ2-5; D is unresolved. CDR1 WSHSY and CDR2 SAAADI come from the germline V gene. CDR3 length: 16 residues. CDR3 sequence: CATSWWWERPHETQYF. Here the CDR3 DNA reads TGCGCCACCAGTTGGTGGTGGGAACGGCCGCACGAGACCCAGTACTTC.

The rearrangement joins TRBV7-7 to TRBJ2-2; 8 positions match TRBD2. V lost 6 bases, J lost 3 bases, and 6 bases stayed unmatched. The CDR3 is 15 residues long. Germline CDR1 SSHAT, CDR2 FNYEAQ (reference sequence). This CDR3 is CASRAAAGDTGELFF. The DNA of the CDR3 is TGTGCCAGCAGGGCCGCAGCGGGAGACACCGGGGAGCTGTTTTTT.

The rearrangement links TRBV7-9 to TRBJ1-1, with D unclear. Trimming took off 6 bases at V and 4 bases at J, with 9 bases between the two ends. The CDR3 length is 12 residues. Germline V gives CDR1 SEHNR, CDR2 FQNEAQ (reference sequence). In DNA form, the CDR3 reads TGTGCCAGCAGGGTTAAGGGCACTGAAGCTTTCTTT. It codes for CASRVKGTEAFF.

As regards this clone: A junction boundary mismatches the germline segment, possibly from a read error. This sample also contains other DNA sequences that code for the same CDR3. This chain uses TRBV11-3 with TRBJ2-1, with no clear D. The CDR3 spans 15 residues. In germline, CDR1 is SGHNT, CDR2 YENEEA. The DNA for the CDR3 is TGTGCTAGCAGCTTAGGATTCAGGACCGACAATGAGCAGTTCTTC. This gives the protein CASSLGFRTDNEQFF.

This clone was seen just once. V gene TRBV18 combines with J gene TRBJ2-5; no clear D. V was trimmed by 3 bases and J by 1 base, leaving 6 bases between them. CDR1 KGHSH and CDR2 LQKENI come from the germline V gene. The CDR3 spans 13 residues. This chain's CDR3 is CASSPEFQETQYF. The CDR3 nucleotides read TGTGCCAGCTCACCTGAATTCCAAGAGACCCAGTACTTC.

This clone was observed a handful of times. The chain has TRBV27 and TRBJ1-1; D perhaps matches TRBD1 (6 bases). This CDR3 spans 14 amino acids. Germline V gene sequence: CDR1 MNHEY, CDR2 SMNVEV (reference sequence). The V gene lost 4 bases and the J gene lost 6 bases, with 15 bases spanning the gap. CDR3 region: CASSWGGGDAEAFF. The DNA of the CDR3 is TGTGCCAGCAGTTGGGGAGGGGGGGACGCTGAAGCTTTCTTT.

This rearrangement joins TRBV5-4 to TRBJ2-1; 11 nucleotides line up with TRBD2. J lost 4 bases, V lost 4 bases, and 7 bases had no gene match. The germline V gene encodes CDR1 SGHNT and CDR2 YYREEE (reference sequence). The CDR3 extends over 16 amino acids. This chain's CDR3 is CASSRPTSGAYNEQFF. CDR3 sequence (DNA): TGTGCCAGCAGCCGACCGACTAGCGGGGCTTACAATGAGCAGTTCTTC. Together with reference TRBV5-4 and TRBJ2-1, the CDR3 gives the full variable domain: ETGVTQSPTHLIKTRGQQVTLRCSSQSGHNTVSWYQQALGQGPQFIFQYYREEENGRGNFPPRFSGLQFPNYSSELNVNALELDDSALYLCASSRPTSGAYNEQFFGPGTRLTVL.

V is TRBV14 and J is TRBJ2-1; possible D gene TRBD2, 6 bases. Trimming stripped 4 bases from V and 4 bases from J, with 8 bases between. This CDR3 has 13 residues. Germline CDR1 and CDR2: SGHDN and FVKESK. The CDR3 DNA reads as TGTGCCAGCAGCCGACGGGGGTACAATGAGCAGTTCTTC. Residues: CASSRRGYNEQFF.

The gene calls are TRBV4-1 and TRBJ1-1; 7 bases fit TRBD1. The CDR3 consists of 16 residues. Germline loops: CDR1 MGHRA, CDR2 YSYEKL. Unmatched junction bases numbered 8, after V lost 4 bases and J lost 0 bases. CDR3 loop: CASSLTPGTVNTEAFF. The DNA of the CDR3 is TGCGCCAGCAGCCTAACCCCCGGGACAGTGAACACTGAAGCTTTCTTT.

The chain combines TRBV2 with TRBJ2-5, with TRBD2 matching 11 bases. The CDR3 consists of 15 residues. V lost 3 bases, J lost 6 bases, and 6 bases stayed unmatched. CDR1 is SNHLY, CDR2 FYNNEI, per germline. Here the CDR3 DNA reads TGTGCCAGCAGTGAGGAACTAGCGGGAGTAAAGACCCAGTACTTC. The encoded protein is CASSEELAGVKTQYF.

CDR3 in amino acids: CASSYSRRGLDEQYF. Here the CDR3 DNA reads TGTGCCAGCAGTTACTCACGGAGGGGGCTGGACGAGCAGTACTTC. The rearrangement links TRBV6-5 to TRBJ2-7, with TRBD1 as a possible D gene (7 bases). In germline, CDR1 is MNHEY, CDR2 SVGAGI. This CDR3 comprises 15 residues. V was pared by 0 bases and J by 5 bases, with 14 bases between.

This clone has only a few counts. At the DNA level, this CDR3 is encoded by other sequences in the same sample as well. The chain links TRBV15 to TRBJ2-5, with a tentative D call TRBD2 (6 bases). The CDR3 contains 13 residues. Germline-derived CDR1 and CDR2 are LNHNV and YYDKDF (reference sequence). Between the trimmed V and J ends, which lost 2 bases and 4 bases, there was a span of 8 bases. The CDR3 loop is CATSRQGGETQYF. The CDR3 DNA follows: TGTGCCACCAGCAGACAGGGAGGAGAGACCCAGTACTTC.

The genes are TRBV28 and TRBJ1-3, with D tentatively TRBD1 (5 bases). V dropped 7 bases and J dropped 9 bases, with 16 bases sitting between them. Germline V gene lookup returns CDR1 MDHEN and CDR2 SYDVKM. The CDR3 extends over 13 amino acids. CDR3 sequence reads: CASTLRDGGTIYF. CDR3 DNA: TGTGCCAGCACCCTTCGGGACGGGGGCACCATATATTTT. The complete variable domain, with remaining parts taken from reference TRBV28 and TRBJ1-3, reads DVKVTQSSRYLVKRTGEKVFLECVQDMDHENMFWYRQDPGLGLRLIYFSYDVKMKEKGDIPEGYSVSREKKERFSLILESASTNQTSMYLCASTLRDGGTIYFGEGSWLTVV.

J is TRBJ2-5 and V is TRBV18, with 7 bases that match TRBD1. The CDR3 is made up of 16 amino acids. Unmatched junction bases numbered 10, after V lost 2 bases and J lost 4 bases. CDR1 and CDR2 from the germline V gene are KGHSH and LQKENI. The CDR3 protein is CASSPYLSGGSETQYF. The CDR3 DNA follows: TGTGCCAGCTCACCATATTTGTCAGGGGGTTCAGAGACCCAGTACTTC.

About this clone: Other DNA sequences in the sample encode the same CDR3. The chain joins TRBV5-1 to TRBJ1-5; D remains unclear. Germline lookup yields CDR1 SGHRS and CDR2 YFSETQ. The CDR3 is made up of 13 amino acids. V was pared by 0 bases and J by 5 bases, with 6 bases between. The CDR3 protein is CASSLAGDQPQHF. The CDR3 nucleotides are TGCGCCAGCAGCTTGGCAGGCGATCAGCCCCAGCATTTT.

V and J are TRBV28 and TRBJ2-1, with TRBD2 matching 11 bases. The CDR3 loop spans 16 amino acids. Germline V gene data show CDR1 as MDHEN and CDR2 as SYDVKM. Trimming at V came to 4 bases and at J to 5 bases, leaving 7 bases not matched to a gene. The CDR3 loop is CASSYYGTSGNNEQFF. CDR3 in DNA: TGTGCCAGCAGTTACTACGGGACTAGCGGTAACAATGAGCAGTTCTTC.

V usage is TRBV5-6 and J usage is TRBJ2-7; 9 bases line up with TRBD2. J gave up 3 bases and V 0 bases, and 1 base lay outside the gene matches. Germline CDR1 SGHDT, CDR2 YYEEEE. There are 14 residues in the CDR3. CDR3 loop: CASSLVAGDYEQYF. The DNA for the CDR3 is TGTGCCAGCAGCTTGGTAGCGGGAGACTACGAGCAGTACTTC. Variable domain in full (rest from reference TRBV5-6 and TRBJ2-7): DAGVTQSPTHLIKTRGQQVTLRCSPKSGHDTVSWYQQALGQGPQFIFQYYEEEERQRGNFPDRFSGHQFPNYSSELNVNALLLGDSALYLCASSLVAGDYEQYFGPGTRLTVT.

This rearrangement joins TRBV30 to TRBJ1-1; D uncertain. The length of the CDR3 is 13 residues. Per the germline V gene, CDR1 is GTSNPN and CDR2 is SVGIG (reference sequence). The V end lost 5 bases, the J end lost 0 bases, and 10 bases lay between the germline ends. DNA for the CDR3: TGTGCCTGGGGGAGGCCGATGAACACTGAAGCTTTCTTT. It specifies CAWGRPMNTEAFF.